The source of this TCR beta chain is a study of T cells in Graves' hyperthyroidism and ophthalmopathy. Study-wide points: Blood also showed most of the thyroid clonotypes that were expanded above 0.001. Researchers report that a 13 V-J model separated ophthalmopathy from stable hyperthyroidism.

The TCR beta CDR3 regions underwent amplification using RNA transcripts as the source. First-round RT-PCR of the TCR CDR3 relied on the HTBI primer set. TCRdb analysed the multiplex PCR reads with MiXCR anew, one entry per CDR3 protein. This repertoire shows about 690,000 distinct CDR3 sequences, around a sixth found once; its top ten account for around 16%. It was uncontrolled infection, other autoimmune disease, pregnancy or lactation that excluded patients. The V and J ends lost 7 bases and 5 bases respectively, with 11 bases between them. Per the germline V gene, CDR1 is MDHEN and CDR2 is SYDVKM. The CDR3 runs 12 residues. This clonotype was detected ten times or more. Its matching antigen is unknown.

Input material: blood. The chain recombines TRBV28 with TRBJ1-1; D is unclear. This receptor was obtained from a man in his forties or fifties with Graves' hyperthyroidism. CDR3 residues: CASIGRETEAFF. DNA for the CDR3: TGTGCCAGCATTGGAAGGGAGACTGAAGCTTTCTTT. Supplemented by reference TRBV28 and TRBJ1-1, the full variable domain reads DVKVTQSSRYLVKRTGEKVFLECVQDMDHENMFWYRQDPGLGLRLIYFSYDVKMKEKGDIPEGYSVSREKKERFSLILESASTNQTSMYLCASIGRETEAFFGQGTRLTVV.